This T cell receptor beta chain was captured by sequencing in a study of cytomegalovirus exposure and HLA in healthy donors. The V gene end was trimmed by 9 bases and the J gene end by 4 bases; junction bases not matched to a gene: 4. This CDR3 has 12 amino acids. CDR1 is LNHDA, CDR2 SQIVND, per germline (reference sequence). The primer mix had 60 Vbeta and 13 Jbeta primers. TCRdb's copy holds only in-frame clones and misses some; the assay was immunoSEQ multiplex PCR. Among around 76,000 clones listed, 70% to 80% were seen once. Input material: PBMCs. This chain uses TRBV19 with TRBJ1-2; 8 nucleotides line up with TRBD1. The clonotype comes from a woman aged 45-59 years in good health and CMV-seropositive. The CDR3 DNA is TGTGCCAGCACGGACAGGGCCTATGGCTACACCTTC. Its translation is CASTDRAYGYTF. The whole variable domain, filled in from reference TRBV19 and TRBJ1-2, reads DGGITQSPKYLFRKEGQNVTLSCEQNLNHDAMYWYRQDPGQGLRLIYYSQIVNDFQKGDIAEGYSVSREKKESFPLTVTSAQKNPTAFYLCASTDRAYGYTFGSGTRLTVV.